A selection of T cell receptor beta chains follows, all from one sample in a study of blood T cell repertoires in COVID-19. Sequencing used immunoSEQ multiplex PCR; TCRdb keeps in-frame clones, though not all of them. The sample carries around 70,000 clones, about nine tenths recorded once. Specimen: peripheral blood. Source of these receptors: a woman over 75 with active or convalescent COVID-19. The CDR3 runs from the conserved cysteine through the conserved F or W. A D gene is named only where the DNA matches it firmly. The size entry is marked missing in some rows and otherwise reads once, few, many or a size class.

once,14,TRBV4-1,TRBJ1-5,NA,TGCGCCAGCAGCCAAGTTCGGGGGAATCAGCCCCAGCATTTT,CASSQVRGNQPQHF
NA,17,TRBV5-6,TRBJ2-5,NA,TGTGCCAGCAGCTTGTATGGGCTCAGGGGCGCAGAAGAGACCCAGTACTTC,CASSLYGLRGAEETQYF
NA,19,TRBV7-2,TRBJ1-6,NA,TGTGCCAGCAGCTTAGTAAGCATAGTTTGGCTTGGAGTCAATTCACCCCTCCACTTT,CASSLVSIVWLGVNSPLHF
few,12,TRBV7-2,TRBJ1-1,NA,TGTGCCAGCAGCGTCTTAGTCACTGAAGCTTTCTTT,CASSVLVTEAFF
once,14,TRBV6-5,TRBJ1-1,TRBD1,TGTGCCAGCAGGTCGACAGGGACCAACACTGAAGCTTTCTTT,CASRSTGTNTEAFF
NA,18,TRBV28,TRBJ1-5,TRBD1,TGTGCCAGCAGTTTACGGGGGACAGGGAACGACGGCAATCAGCCCCAGCATTTT,CASSLRGTGNDGNQPQHF
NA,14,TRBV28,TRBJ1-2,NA,TGTGCCAGCAGCCTGACGACGGGGATCTATGGCTACACCTTC,CASSLTTGIYGYTF
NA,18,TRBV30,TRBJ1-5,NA,TGTGCCTGGAGTGAGGGTAAGGGGGTTACCGTTCGCAATCAGCCCCAGCATTTT,CAWSEGKGVTVRNQPQHF
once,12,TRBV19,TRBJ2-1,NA,TGTGCCAGTAGCAGGGGTAGGAATGAGCAGTTCTTC,CASSRGRNEQFF
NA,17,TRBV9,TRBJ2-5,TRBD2,TGTGCCAGCAGCGACAACATAGGGCTAGCGGGGGTTGAGACCCAGTACTTC,CASSDNIGLAGVETQYF
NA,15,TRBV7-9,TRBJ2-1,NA,TGTGCCAGCAGCTTGCGGTCAGGGCCCTACAATGAGCAGTTCTTC,CASSLRSGPYNEQFF
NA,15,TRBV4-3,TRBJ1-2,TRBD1,TGCGCCAGCAGCGACGGGACAGTCGAAGGCTATGGCTACACCTTC,CASSDGTVEGYGYTF
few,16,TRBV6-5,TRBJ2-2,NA,TGTGCCAGCAGTTACTCGGGACTTCCTACTCTAGGGGAGCTGTTTTTT,CASSYSGLPTLGELFF
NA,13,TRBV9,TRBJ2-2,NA,TGTGCCAGCAGCACCCGGGGCACCGGGGAGCTGTTTTTT,CASSTRGTGELFF
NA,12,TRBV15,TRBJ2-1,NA,TGTGCCACCAGCAGAGATTCGAGAGAGCAGTTCTTC,CATSRDSREQFF
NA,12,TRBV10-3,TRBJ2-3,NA,TGTGCCATCAGTGAGTCGTCGGATACGCAGTATTTT,CAISESSDTQYF
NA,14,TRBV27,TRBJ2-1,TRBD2,TGTGCCAGCCGCCTAGCGGGGGGAGACAATGAGCAGTTCTTC,CASRLAGGDNEQFF
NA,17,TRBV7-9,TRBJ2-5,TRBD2,TGTGCCAGCAGCCCATCCGGAGACGCGGGGGTTCAAGAGACCCAGTACTTC,CASSPSGDAGVQETQYF
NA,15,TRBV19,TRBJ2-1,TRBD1,TGTGCCAGTAGTGCACACCGGACAGGCCACAATGAGCAGTTCTTC,CASSAHRTGHNEQFF
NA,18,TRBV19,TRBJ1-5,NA,TGTGCCAGTAGTATAGAAACACTCCGGGGAGGTGGCAATCAGCCCCAGCATTTT,CASSIETLRGGGNQPQHF
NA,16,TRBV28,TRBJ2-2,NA,TGTGCCAGCAGTTTTTCTCGGACAAGTAACACCGGGGAGCTGTTTTTT,CASSFSRTSNTGELFF
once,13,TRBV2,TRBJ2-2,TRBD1,TGTGCCAGCAGTAAGGGGGCCCCCGGGGAGCTGTTTTTT,CASSKGAPGELFF
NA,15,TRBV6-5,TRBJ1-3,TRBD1,TGTGCCAGCAGTTACTCAGGGGGCACTGGAAACACCATATATTTT,CASSYSGGTGNTIYF
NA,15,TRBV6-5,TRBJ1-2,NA,TGTGCCAGCAGCGGAGGGGTTCGCTCCAACTATGGCTACACCTTC,CASSGGVRSNYGYTF
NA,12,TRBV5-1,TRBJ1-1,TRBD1,TGCGCCAGCAGTCTGACAGGGACTGAAGCTTTCTTT,CASSLTGTEAFF
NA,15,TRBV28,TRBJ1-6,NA,TGTGCCAGCAGTTTAATTCGACAGCCTAATTCACCCCTCCACTTT,CASSLIRQPNSPLHF
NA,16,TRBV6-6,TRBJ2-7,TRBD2,TGTGCCAGCAGTCAAAGGACTAGCGGGAGCTCCTACGAGCAGTACTTC,CASSQRTSGSSYEQYF
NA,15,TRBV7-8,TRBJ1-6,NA,TGTGCCAGCAGCTTAGGGCAGGGAGGCAATTCACCCCTCCACTTT,CASSLGQGGNSPLHF
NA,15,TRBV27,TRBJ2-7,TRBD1,TGTGCCAGCAGTTTAAACGGGGGACAGGTCTACGAGCAGTACTTC,CASSLNGGQVYEQYF
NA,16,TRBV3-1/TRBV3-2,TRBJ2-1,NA,TGTGCCAGCAGCCAGGTTAGCGGAAGCTCCTACAATGAGCAGTTCTTC,CASSQVSGSSYNEQFF
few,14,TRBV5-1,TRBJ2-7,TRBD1,TGCGCCAGCAGCTTGAGGGGCGACAGGGGCGAGCAGTACTTC,CASSLRGDRGEQYF
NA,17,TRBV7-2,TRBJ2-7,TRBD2,TGTGCCAGCAGCTTAAAGGTCGCGGGACTAGCATCCTACGAGCAGTACTTC,CASSLKVAGLASYEQYF
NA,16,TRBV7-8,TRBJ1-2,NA,TGTGCCAGCAGCTTTTCTCGTCGGCGGGGGGACTATGGCTACACCTTC,CASSFSRRRGDYGYTF
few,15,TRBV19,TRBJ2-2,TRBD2,TGTGCCAGTAGTATGCCTAGCGGGGGGCTCGGGGAGCTGTTTTTT,CASSMPSGGLGELFF
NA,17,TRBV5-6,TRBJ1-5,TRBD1,TGTGCCAGCAGCCAATTGGCAAACAGGGGTAGCAATCAGCCCCAGCATTTT,CASSQLANRGSNQPQHF
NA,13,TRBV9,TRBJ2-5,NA,TGTGCCAGCAGCTCATACCCCGGGGAGACCCAGTACTTC,CASSSYPGETQYF
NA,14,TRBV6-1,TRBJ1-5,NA,TGTGCCAGCAGTGAAGCGTATAGCAATCAGCCCCAGCATTTT,CASSEAYSNQPQHF
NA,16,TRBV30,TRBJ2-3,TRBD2,TGTGCCTGGAATACAGCGGTGGGAGGGCCCACAGATACGCAGTATTTT,CAWNTAVGGPTDTQYF
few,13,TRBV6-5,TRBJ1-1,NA,TGTGCCAGCAGTTACGAGAGGTACACTGAAGCTTTCTTT,CASSYERYTEAFF
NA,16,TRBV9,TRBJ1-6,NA,TGTGCCAGCAGTCCCGAATATCGAGAAACCATTTCACCCCTCCACTTT,CASSPEYRETISPLHF
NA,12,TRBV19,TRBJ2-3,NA,TGTGCCAGTAGTAGGTCGGGAGATACGCAGTATTTT,CASSRSGDTQYF
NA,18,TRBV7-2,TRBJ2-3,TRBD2,TGTGCCAGCAGCCCATCGCGAGGCGGGGGGCGCGTTATTAATACGCAGTATTTT,CASSPSRGGGRVINTQYF
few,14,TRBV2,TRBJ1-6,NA,TGTGCCAGCACCACATCAGGGAAGGGATCACCCCTCCACTTT,CASTTSGKGSPLHF
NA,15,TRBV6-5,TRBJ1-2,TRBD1,TGTGCCAGCAGTAACCGGGACAGGCTACACTATGGCTACACCTTC,CASSNRDRLHYGYTF
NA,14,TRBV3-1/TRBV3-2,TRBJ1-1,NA,TGTGCCAGCAGCCAACTGGGACAGAACACTGAAGCTTTCTTT,CASSQLGQNTEAFF
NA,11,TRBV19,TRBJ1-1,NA,TGTGCCAGTAGTTTAAGGCGGGAGGCTTTCTTT,CASSLRREAFF
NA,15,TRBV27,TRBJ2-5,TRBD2,TGTGCCAGCAGCTTAGCGGGGGGCTCAAAAGAGACCCAGTACTTC,CASSLAGGSKETQYF
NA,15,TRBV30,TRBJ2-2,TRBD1,TGTGCCTGGAGAGGGACAGGGCCGAACACCGGGGAGCTGTTTTTT,CAWRGTGPNTGELFF
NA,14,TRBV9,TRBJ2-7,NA,TGTGCCAGCAGCGGACACCAGGACAGCTACGAGCAGTACTTC,CASSGHQDSYEQYF
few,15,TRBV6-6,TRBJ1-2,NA,TGTGCCAGCAGATCACTGGTCTCAGGTCCCTATGGCTACACCTTC,CASRSLVSGPYGYTF
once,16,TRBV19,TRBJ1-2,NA,TGTGCCAGTAGTACCCAAAAACGAGGGATTCACTATGGCTACACCTTC,CASSTQKRGIHYGYTF
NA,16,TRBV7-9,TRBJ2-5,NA,TGTGCCAGCAGCTTAGAACAACAGGTTTATGGGGAGACCCAGTACTTC,CASSLEQQVYGETQYF
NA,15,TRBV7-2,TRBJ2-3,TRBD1,TGTGCCAGCACCCCCTCCAGGGGGATGTCAGATACGCAGTATTTT,CASTPSRGMSDTQYF
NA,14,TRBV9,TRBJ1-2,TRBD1,TGTGCCAGCAGCGTAGGGGGACAGGGGAGTGGCTACACCTTC,CASSVGGQGSGYTF